This T cell receptor (beta chain) was profiled in a study of cytomegalovirus exposure and HLA in healthy donors. This CDR3 comprises 14 residues. V shed 0 bases, J shed 10 bases, and the junction held 5 bases outside the gene matches. Germline V lookup: CDR1 SGDLS, CDR2 YYNGEE. TCRdb's copy holds only in-frame clones and misses some; the assay was immunoSEQ multiplex PCR. The sample carries around 60,000 clones, over 85% recorded once. As for this clone: Its target is not known.

Broader study findings: Listed as cytomegalovirus-associated were roughly 180 TCR beta chains.

Donors came from a validation cohort of over a hundred subjects, distinct from the first 666-subject cohort. This chain connects TRBV9 to TRBJ2-1; 9 bases line up with TRBD2. Sequencing was done on a sample of PBMCs. This sequence originates from a woman under 30 in good health and CMV-seropositive. For the CDR3, the DNA is TGTGCCAGCAGCGTAGTCGCTAGCGGGACGGAGCAGTTCTTC. It translates to CASSVVASGTEQFF.